The 27 T cell receptor beta chains in this list originate from one sample, sequenced in a study of blood T cell repertoires in COVID-19. Sequencing used immunoSEQ multiplex PCR; TCRdb keeps in-frame clones, though not all of them. The data show under 450,000 clones, around nine tenths seen once. Sample: peripheral blood. These receptors all come from a middle-aged woman with COVID-19, enrolled during active disease.

The chain couples TRBV28 to TRBJ1-6; D might be TRBD1 (5 bases). The V gene's germline CDR1 is MDHEN and CDR2 SYDVKM. Trimming took off 6 bases at V and 6 bases at J, with 15 bases between the two ends. The CDR3 extends over 15 amino acids. CDR3: CASRQTALTNSPLHF. DNA for the CDR3: TGTGCCAGCAGGCAGACAGCCCTTACTAATTCACCCCTCCACTTT.

The V and J genes are TRBV2 and TRBJ1-5; D call uncertain. CDR3 size: 14 residues. From germline, CDR1 is SNHLY and CDR2 FYNNEI. The V and J ends lost 3 bases and 4 bases respectively, with 10 bases between them. The CDR3 region is CASSEWEKNQPQHF. In DNA, the CDR3 is TGTGCCAGCAGTGAGTGGGAGAAAAATCAGCCCCAGCATTTT.

The chain links TRBV28 to TRBJ1-2; D possibly corresponds to TRBD1 (6 bases). Deletions cut 6 bases from V and 8 bases from J, with 16 bases between. Germline CDR1 and CDR2: MDHEN and SYDVKM. The CDR3 length is 13 residues. The CDR3 nucleotides are TGTGCCAGCAGCCAAGCCGGGACAAAGGGCTACACCTTC. It yields the protein CASSQAGTKGYTF.

The chain links TRBV27 to TRBJ1-2, with TRBD1 matching 10 bases. Germline V gene data show CDR1 as MNHEY and CDR2 as SMNVEV (reference sequence). This CDR3 is built from 16 residues. J was trimmed by 7 bases and V by 2 bases; bases with no gene match: 10. CDR3 region: CASSLTGTGDLGGYTF. The CDR3 DNA reads TGTGCCAGCAGTTTAACCGGGACAGGGGATTTAGGTGGCTACACCTTC.

The CDR3 sequence: CASSHTGFGGELFF. CDR3 coding DNA: TGTGCCAGCAGTCATACAGGGTTCGGCGGGGAGCTGTTTTTT. V is TRBV13 and J is TRBJ2-2; possibly TRBD1 for D (6 bases). Trimming pared 6 bases from V and 7 bases from J, leaving 15 bases between. Germline CDR1 reads PRHDT; CDR2 reads FYEKMQ (reference sequence). This CDR3 is 14 amino acids long.

The chain uses TRBV15 and TRBJ2-7, with TRBD2 identical over 10 bases. This CDR3 region has 15 residues. The germline V gene encodes CDR1 LNHNV and CDR2 YYDKDF (reference sequence). V was pared by 1 base and J by 4 bases, with 4 bases of the junction left unmatched. CDR3 bases: TGTGCCACCAGCAGAGGACCGGGACTAGCGTACGAGCAGTACTTC. It codes for CATSRGPGLAYEQYF. The full variable domain, in which reference TRBV15 and TRBJ2-7 provide the parts outside the CDR3, is DAMVIQNPRYQVTQFGKPVTLSCSQTLNHNVMYWYQQKSSQAPKLLFHYYDKDFNNEADTPDNFQSRRPNTSFCFLDIRSPGLGDTAMYLCATSRGPGLAYEQYFGPGTRLTVT.

This clone was seen a single time. This chain connects TRBV10-2 to TRBJ1-6; D call uncertain. This CDR3 is built from 15 residues. Trimming pared 4 bases from V and 5 bases from J, leaving 12 bases between. Per the germline V gene, CDR1 is WSHSY and CDR2 is SAAADI. The CDR3 DNA is TGCGCCAGCAGTGCGTCACAGAGTAATAATTCACCCCTCCACTTT. Its protein is CASSASQSNNSPLHF.

The V and J genes are TRBV7-9 and TRBJ1-2, with 8 positions matching TRBD1. The CDR3 length is 15 residues. With 0 bases clipped from V and 5 bases from J, the junction kept 5 bases outside the gene matches. Germline V gene data show CDR1 as SEHNR and CDR2 as FQNEAQ (reference sequence). CDR3: CASSLADRDGYGYTF. As DNA, the CDR3 is TGTGCCAGCAGCTTAGCGGACAGGGATGGGTATGGCTACACCTTC.

A note on this clone: A junction boundary mismatches the germline segment, possibly from a read error. This chain links TRBV7-7 with TRBJ2-7, with 7 nucleotides matching TRBD1. In germline, CDR1 is SSHAT, CDR2 FNYEAQ (reference sequence). The CDR3 is 13 residues long. The CDR3 sequence is CASSRDRNYEQYF. The CDR3 DNA reads TGTGCTAGCAGCCGGGACAGAAATTACGAGCAGTACTTC.

With regard to this clone: The junction does not match germline at one end; this may be a read error. The chain carries TRBV2 and TRBJ2-7; TRBD1 aligns across 7 bases. Germline-derived CDR1 and CDR2 are SNHLY and FYNNEI. CDR3 length equals 12 residues. The CDR3 sequence is CASRESTTGKVF. The CDR3 DNA sequence: TGTGCCAGCCGAGAAAGCACGACAGGGAAGGTATTC.

The CDR3: CASTAGGTIGNTIYF. The CDR3 DNA reads TGTGCCAGTACAGCGGGGGGTACAATTGGAAACACCATATATTTT. The chain joins TRBV19 to TRBJ1-3; perhaps TRBD1 as D (5 bases). CDR3 size: 15 residues. CDR1 LNHDA and CDR2 SQIVND come from the germline V gene (reference sequence). Trimming shortened V by 7 bases and J by 3 bases, and 16 bases separated the two germline ends.

The chain is built from TRBV6-6 and TRBJ2-7; TRBD1 agrees at 7 bases. V lost 3 bases and J lost 2; bases outside the gene matches: 4. CDR1 MNHNY and CDR2 SVGAGI come from the germline V gene (reference sequence). CDR3 length: 14 residues. In DNA form, the CDR3 reads TGTGCCAGCAGTTATTCGGACAGGACCTACGAGCAGTACTTC. Amino acid sequence: CASSYSDRTYEQYF.

The chain links TRBV12-3 or TRBV12-4 to TRBJ2-5; D uncertain. V lost 6 bases and J 5 bases, leaving 10 bases between the germline ends. The CDR3 has 12 residues. This CDR3 is CASSSVTETQYF. The DNA of the CDR3 is TGTGCCAGCAGCTCGGTTACGGAGACCCAGTACTTC.

This rearrangement joins TRBV18 to TRBJ2-5; 10 nucleotides line up with TRBD2. CDR1 KGHSH and CDR2 LQKENI come from the germline V gene. This CDR3 region has 15 residues. V was pared by 3 bases and J by 5 bases, with 6 bases of the junction left unmatched. The CDR3 here is CASSPEGLATETQYF. As DNA, the CDR3 is TGTGCCAGCTCACCTGAGGGACTAGCGACCGAGACCCAGTACTTC.

The CDR3: CASLAGGLIDEQFF. Here the CDR3 DNA reads TGTGCCAGTCTAGCGGGGGGGCTTATCGATGAGCAGTTCTTC. This chain uses TRBV2 with TRBJ2-1; TRBD2 aligns across 12 bases. The junction had 8 bases not matched to a gene; V was cut back by 9 bases and J by 8 bases. The CDR3 is 14 amino acids. CDR1 and CDR2 (germline): SNHLY, FYNNEI.

The V and J genes are TRBV6-2 or TRBV6-3 and TRBJ1-6; TRBD1 matches at 7 bases. V was pared by 5 bases and J by 10 bases, with 5 bases of the junction left unmatched. Per the germline V gene, CDR1 is MNHEY and CDR2 is SVGEGT. The CDR3 consists of 13 residues. This CDR3 is CASSPQGWSPLHF. The CDR3 bases are TGTGCCAGCAGTCCACAGGGGTGGTCACCCCTCCACTTT.

This chain connects TRBV6-2 or TRBV6-3 to TRBJ2-5; TRBD1 might be the D (7 bases). The CDR3 runs 16 residues. V dropped 5 bases and J dropped 0 bases, with 16 bases sitting between them. Germline CDR1 is MNHEY and CDR2 is SVGEGT. The DNA of the CDR3 is TGTGCCAGCAGTCCCCAGACAGGGAGGTACCAAGAGACCCAGTACTTC. Translation gives CASSPQTGRYQETQYF.

This sequence joins TRBV27 and TRBJ2-5; D possibly corresponds to TRBD2 (6 bases). The CDR3 length is 12 residues. V was shortened by 11 bases and J by 1 base, with 11 bases between the two germline ends. CDR1 MNHEY and CDR2 SMNVEV come from the germline V gene (reference sequence). CDR3 DNA: TGTGCCGGGTGGGACTGCCAAGAGACCCAGTACTTC. Translating gives CAGWDCQETQYF.

V and J are TRBV7-2 and TRBJ2-2, with TRBD2 identical over 8 bases. This CDR3 spans 16 amino acids. J gave up 4 bases and V 4 bases, and 8 bases lay outside the gene matches. Germline lookup yields CDR1 SGHTA and CDR2 FQGNSA. CDR3 bases: TGTGCCAGCAGCTCCGGGGGGGTAGGGTTCACCGGGGAGCTGTTTTTT. The encoded protein is CASSSGGVGFTGELFF.

The V and J genes are TRBV18 and TRBJ2-5, with TRBD2 as a possible D gene (5 bases). Germline CDR1 is KGHSH and CDR2 is LQKENI. The V gene lost 0 bases and the J gene lost 5 bases, with 13 bases spanning the gap. This CDR3 has 15 amino acids. The chain's CDR3 is CASSPPGFSGETQYF. Here the CDR3 DNA reads TGTGCCAGCTCACCACCTGGGTTCTCGGGGGAGACCCAGTACTTC.

V gene TRBV27 combines with J gene TRBJ1-2; D ambiguous. There are 15 residues in the CDR3. The V end was cut by 5 bases, the J end by 5 bases, with 18 bases between. Germline CDR1 and CDR2: MNHEY and SMNVEV (reference sequence). The CDR3 loop is CASSIRLTDLYGYTF. CDR3 nucleotides: TGTGCCAGCAGTATCCGCCTGACGGACTTGTATGGCTACACCTTC.

The rearrangement joins TRBV9 to TRBJ1-1; TRBD1 matches 9 bases. Trimming took 3 bases from V and 6 from J; bases not matched to a gene: 6. CDR1 and CDR2 from the germline V gene are SGDLS and YYNGEE. CDR3 length: 14 residues. CDR3 DNA: TGTGCCAGCAGCGCGGGACAGGGACTAGCTGAAGCTTTCTTT. Encoded protein: CASSAGQGLAEAFF.

The DNA for the CDR3 is TGCGCCAGCAGCCAAGATCAGGCGAACACTGAAGCTTTCTTT. The encoded protein is CASSQDQANTEAFF. V and J are TRBV4-1 and TRBJ1-1; no firm D call. This CDR3 is built from 14 residues. V lost 0 bases and J 1 base, leaving 6 bases between the germline ends. Looked up from germline, CDR1 is MGHRA and CDR2 is YSYEKL.

A single count supports this clone. The chain joins TRBV30 to TRBJ2-5, with TRBD1 matching over 9 bases. J gave up 4 bases and V 8 bases, and 14 bases lay outside the gene matches. This CDR3 is built from 15 residues. CDR1 GTSNPN and CDR2 SVGIG come from the germline V gene (reference sequence). The CDR3 protein is CAGRSGTGPSETQYF. CDR3 nucleotides: TGTGCCGGCCGATCGGGGACAGGGCCTTCAGAGACCCAGTACTTC.

The chain is built from TRBV7-3 and TRBJ2-3, with D possibly being TRBD1 (5 bases). V lost 1 base and J lost 6, with 11 bases in between. Germline V CDR1 and CDR2: SGHTA, FQGTGA. The CDR3 runs 14 residues. In nucleotides, the CDR3 is TGTGCCAGCAGCTTAATGGGGCGACCGGATACGCAGTATTTT. Translated: CASSLMGRPDTQYF. Based on the CDR3 plus reference TRBV7-3 and TRBJ2-3, the full variable domain is GAGVSQTPSNKVTEKGKYVELRCDPISGHTALYWYRQSLGQGPEFLIYFQGTGAADDSGLPNDRFFAVRPEGSVSTLKIQRTERGDSAVYLCASSLMGRPDTQYFGPGTRLTVL.

J is TRBJ1-3 and V is TRBV7-9; D remains unclear. Looked up from germline, CDR1 is SEHNR and CDR2 is FQNEAQ (reference sequence). The CDR3 is made up of 13 amino acids. With 5 bases removed from V and 4 bases from J, the gap between germline ends came to 9 bases. CDR3 sequence: CASSIYQGNTIYF. The CDR3 DNA sequence: TGTGCCAGCAGCATATACCAGGGAAACACCATATATTTT.

CDR3 in DNA: TGTGCCAGCAGTTACGTCAGGACAGGGAGGAATTATGAGCAGTTCTTC. Its translation: CASSYVRTGRNYEQFF. The V and J genes are TRBV6-5 and TRBJ2-1; the match to TRBD1 covers 8 bases. V dropped 2 bases and J dropped 8; count of bases not matched to a gene: 11. Germline V gives CDR1 MNHEY, CDR2 SVGAGI. The CDR3 loop spans 16 amino acids.